This T cell receptor beta chain was identified during a study of shared clonotypes between healthy human individuals. Study-level results: Shared clonotypes across all four donors exceeded non-shared ones in generation probability. Sharing across four donors was highest in naive CD4 (approximately 5%) and lowest in memory CD8 (about 0.4%). The authors expected sequencing depth to affect clonotype sharing among donors.

Terminally differentiated effector memory CD45RA+ cells were excluded from the naive CD8 cells, which were CD45RO-negative and positively selected for CCR7. The table came from immunoSEQ multiplex PCR; TCRdb's copy has only in-frame clones and leaves some out. Of under 2,000,000 clones in the sample, around 96% are singletons; the top ten hold approximately 1.2%. On this clone: Its target is not known.

Trimming removed 4 bases from V and 4 bases from J, with 15 bases in between. The CDR3 has 16 amino acids. CDR1 is SGHDT, CDR2 YYEEEE, per germline. The chain is built from TRBV5-6 and TRBJ1-6, with a weak D call TRBD1 (5 bases). Sequencing was done on a sample of naive CD8+ T cells sorted from blood. This sequence originates from a young man in good health. CDR3 protein: CASSRIAGGYNSPLHF. For the CDR3, the DNA is TGTGCCAGCAGCAGGATCGCGGGGGGTTATAATTCACCCCTCCACTTT.